A selection of T cell receptor beta chains follows, all from one sample in a study of blood T cell repertoires in COVID-19. Profiling relied on immunoSEQ multiplex PCR, and the TCRdb table lists in-frame clones only, not all of them. Of fewer than 250,000 clones in the sample, around four fifths were seen once. The sequencing sample was made of peripheral blood. These receptors were taken from a woman in her 70s with acute or convalescent COVID-19. Each CDR3 is given with its conserved first and last residue. A D gene is named only where the DNA matches it firmly. Clone size is not always given. Where it is, it says once, few, many or a class for expanded clones.

j_call,v_call,d_call,clone_size,cdr3_aa,cdr3_nt
TRBJ1-2,TRBV5-1,NA,NA,CASSLGQGQIYGYTF,TGCGCCAGCAGCTTGGGTCAGGGGCAAATCTATGGCTACACCTTC
TRBJ1-5,TRBV9,TRBD1,NA,CASSFGQGSQPQHF,TGTGCCAGCAGCTTTGGACAGGGGAGTCAGCCCCAGCATTTT
TRBJ2-1,TRBV24-1,NA,NA,CATSAPKAGIDNEQFF,TGTGCCACCAGTGCCCCTAAAGCAGGGATCGACAATGAGCAGTTCTTC
TRBJ2-1,TRBV6-5,NA,NA,CASSPIYNEQFF,TGTGCCAGCAGTCCTATATACAATGAGCAGTTCTTC
TRBJ2-1,TRBV6-4,NA,NA,CASSFSGLPDEQFF,TGTGCCAGCAGTTTCAGCGGCCTCCCGGATGAGCAGTTCTTC
TRBJ1-5,TRBV3-1/TRBV3-2,NA,NA,CASSLYDQPQHF,TGTGCCAGCAGCCTCTATGATCAGCCCCAGCATTTT
TRBJ2-7,TRBV13,TRBD2,NA,CASSTWTSGGRSSYEQYF,TGTGCCAGCAGCACCTGGACTAGCGGGGGCCGGAGCTCCTACGAGCAGTACTTC
TRBJ2-7,TRBV11-3,NA,NA,CASSRQSSYEQYF,TGTGCCAGCAGCCGACAGAGCTCCTACGAGCAGTACTTC
TRBJ1-5,TRBV7-2,NA,NA,CASSLVMNQPQHF,TGTGCCAGCAGCTTAGTCATGAATCAGCCCCAGCATTTT
TRBJ1-2,TRBV28,TRBD1,NA,CASSSPGGDGYTF,TGTGCCAGCAGTTCCCCAGGGGGCGATGGCTACACCTTC
TRBJ2-5,TRBV15,NA,NA,CATSRDTYRTAQGTQYF,TGTGCCACCAGCAGGGATACTTACAGGACGGCCCAAGGGACCCAGTACTTC
TRBJ2-5,TRBV5-1,TRBD2,NA,CATTSGGLQETQYF,TGCGCCACCACTAGCGGGGGGCTTCAAGAGACCCAGTACTTC
TRBJ1-1,TRBV2,NA,NA,CASRPRADTEAFF,TGTGCCAGCAGACCGAGGGCAGACACTGAAGCTTTCTTT
TRBJ1-5,TRBV27,TRBD1,NA,CASSSGTGKNQPQHF,TGTGCCAGCAGTTCCGGGACAGGGAAGAATCAGCCCCAGCATTTT
TRBJ2-5,TRBV5-1,TRBD2,once,CASSPGLALLRGTQYF,TGCGCCAGCAGCCCGGGACTAGCGCTGCTAAGAGGGACCCAGTACTTC